The next 21 T cell receptor beta chains were all read from a single sample in a study of blood T cell repertoires in COVID-19. Here immunoSEQ multiplex PCR was the method, and the copy in TCRdb shows in-frame clones only, minus some. The data show fewer than 400,000 clones, around 84% seen once. The sample was PBMCs or T cells enriched from blood (not recorded which). The receptors were sampled from a man aged 25 to 45 who had recovered from COVID-19.

The sample holds a few counts of this clone. Within the sample, other DNA sequences also encode this same CDR3. The gene calls are TRBV6-5 and TRBJ1-1; D remains unclear. The CDR3 loop spans 14 amino acids. Germline V gene lookup returns CDR1 MNHEY and CDR2 SVGAGI. V lost 0 bases, J lost 1 base, and 6 bases lay in between. CDR3 amino acids: CASSYSAGNTEAFF. CDR3 sequence (DNA): TGTGCCAGCAGTTACTCCGCGGGGAACACTGAAGCTTTCTTT.

This clone occurred once. The chain combines TRBV15 with TRBJ2-7; perhaps TRBD2 as D (5 bases). The CDR3 runs 17 residues. Trimming left V 0 bases short and J 5 bases short, with 20 bases between. Germline loops: CDR1 LNHNV, CDR2 YYDKDF (reference sequence). The DNA for the CDR3 is TGTGCCACCAGCAGAGAAGATCGGCCCGGGGTAAACCACGAGCAGTACTTC. Its translation is CATSREDRPGVNHEQYF.

This clone was seen a few times. The rearrangement links TRBV4-2 to TRBJ1-3, with D tentatively TRBD1 (6 bases). The V gene lost 4 bases and the J gene lost 2 bases, with 12 bases spanning the gap. CDR3 length equals 15 residues. Germline-derived CDR1 and CDR2 are LGHNA and YNFKEQ. The CDR3 is CASSLGQLTGNTIYF. CDR3 DNA: TGTGCCAGCAGCCTTGGACAGTTGACTGGAAACACCATATATTTT.

In this sample, this clone turned up once. The rearrangement uses TRBV7-9 and TRBJ2-7, with D maybe TRBD2 (6 bases). This CDR3 comprises 14 residues. Germline CDR1 reads SEHNR; CDR2 reads FQNEAQ (reference sequence). The V and J ends lost 3 bases and 4 bases respectively, with 13 bases between them. In nucleotides, the CDR3 is TGTGCCAGCAGCTTGGTCGGGAGTCTGTACGAGCAGTACTTC. Protein sequence: CASSLVGSLYEQYF. Combining the CDR3 with reference TRBV7-9 and TRBJ2-7 gives the whole variable domain DTGVSQNPRHKITKRGQNVTFRCDPISEHNRLYWYRQTLGQGPEFLTYFQNEAQLEKSRLLSDRFSAERPKGSFSTLEIQRTEQGDSAMYLCASSLVGSLYEQYFGPGTRLTVT.

The chain combines TRBV7-8 with TRBJ2-3; 7 nucleotides line up with TRBD2. V trimming: 4 bases; J trimming: 7 bases; junction bases outside the gene matches: 11. Germline CDR1 is SGHVS and CDR2 is FQNEAQ. The CDR3 is 15 amino acids. This CDR3 is CASSSGLVVRNTQYF. In DNA form, the CDR3 reads TGTGCCAGCAGCTCTGGACTAGTTGTGAGGAATACGCAGTATTTT. Complete variable domain (other parts from reference TRBV7-8 and TRBJ2-3): GAGVSQSPRYKVAKRGQDVALRCDPISGHVSLFWYQQALGQGPEFLTYFQNEAQLDKSGLPSDRFFAERPEGSVSTLKIQRTQQEDSAVYLCASSSGLVVRNTQYFGPGTRLTVL.

This clone has just one count. V usage is TRBV20-1 and J usage is TRBJ1-4; D remains ambiguous. V lost 5 bases and J lost 5, with 6 bases in between. The CDR3 is made up of 11 amino acids. The V gene's germline CDR1 is DFQATT and CDR2 SNEGSKA (reference sequence). CDR3 region: CSAPSNEKLFF. In DNA, the CDR3 is TGCAGTGCTCCGTCCAATGAAAAACTGTTTTTT.

This clone was recorded once. The chain employs TRBV5-1 and TRBJ1-2, with D maybe TRBD1 (5 bases). Germline CDR1 reads SGHRS; CDR2 reads YFSETQ. V was cut by 0 bases and J by 8 bases, with 14 bases left in between. CDR3 length: 14 residues. The CDR3 DNA reads TGCGCCAGCAGCTTGGCCCTCACGGGGGACGGCTACACCTTC. Protein product: CASSLALTGDGYTF.

This clone was found once. The CDR3 bases are TGTGCCAGCAGTGACTTCGGGGGGGGTCAGCCCCAGCATTTT. This codes for CASSDFGGGQPQHF. The chain has TRBV6-4 and TRBJ1-5; maybe TRBD1 (5 bases). Per the germline V gene, CDR1 is MRHNA and CDR2 is SNTAGT. This CDR3 comprises 14 residues. The V end lost 1 base, the J end lost 6 bases, and 10 bases lay between the germline ends.

The V call is TRBV12-3 or TRBV12-4, the J call TRBJ1-3, with unresolved D. The CDR3 runs to 13 residues. V was shortened by 0 bases and J by 4 bases, with 4 bases between the two germline ends. In DNA form, the CDR3 reads TGTGCCAGCAGTTTAGCTGGCGGAAACACCATATATTTT. It codes for CASSLAGGNTIYF.

The rearrangement uses TRBV6-5 and TRBJ1-6; TRBD1 agrees at 11 bases. The CDR3 is 13 amino acids. The V gene's germline CDR1 is MNHEY and CDR2 SVGAGI. V lost 11 bases to trimming and J lost 13 bases; unmatched junction nucleotides: 10. The CDR3 sequence: CAGFRDRGDPLHF. In DNA, the CDR3 is TGTGCCGGATTCCGGGACAGGGGGGATCCCCTCCACTTT.

The chain couples TRBV28 to TRBJ1-3, with D unclear. This CDR3 has 15 residues. The germline CDR1 and CDR2 sequences are MDHEN and SYDVKM. Trimming removed 8 bases at V and 0 bases at J, with 14 bases between. The CDR3 nucleotides read TGTGCCAGCGTCCAGGAACTCATCTCTGGAAACACCATATATTTT. Its protein product is CASVQELISGNTIYF.

The rearrangement joins TRBV2 to TRBJ2-3; D unclear. This CDR3 is built from 13 residues. Looked up from germline, CDR1 is SNHLY and CDR2 is FYNNEI. Trimming stripped 8 bases from V and 3 bases from J, with 12 bases between. The CDR3 sequence: CASGRSVTDTQYF. DNA of the CDR3: TGTGCCAGCGGTCGGAGTGTTACAGATACGCAGTATTTT.

The chain combines TRBV10-3 with TRBJ1-5; 8 nucleotides align to TRBD1. The CDR3 has 16 amino acids. Germline values: CDR1 ENHRY, CDR2 SYGVKD. V lost 4 bases, J lost 6 bases, and 11 bases stayed unmatched. DNA for the CDR3: TGTGCCATCAGTGTCTCAGGCGCTACAGGGGGTCAGCCCCAGCATTTT. This gives the protein CAISVSGATGGQPQHF.

The chain recombines TRBV7-9 with TRBJ2-3; 7 bases map to TRBD1. This CDR3 is 15 amino acids long. Germline V lookup: CDR1 SEHNR, CDR2 FQNEAQ (reference sequence). Trimming at V came to 5 bases and at J to 2 bases, leaving 7 bases not matched to a gene. DNA for the CDR3: TGTGCCAGCAGCCCGACAGGGATGGACACAGATACGCAGTATTTT. Amino acids: CASSPTGMDTDTQYF. Drawing the rest from reference TRBV7-9 and TRBJ2-3, the complete variable domain is DTGVSQNPRHKITKRGQNVTFRCDPISEHNRLYWYRQTLGQGPEFLTYFQNEAQLEKSRLLSDRFSAERPKGSFSTLEIQRTEQGDSAMYLCASSPTGMDTDTQYFGPGTRLTVL.

CDR3 nucleotide sequence: TGTGCAAGTCGCTTATATCGGGGGCGGGAGGCCTATACGCAGTATTTT. Its translation is CASRLYRGREAYTQYF. The chain joins TRBV12-2 to TRBJ2-3; TRBD2 is taken as the D call from the table, unchecked against the DNA. TRBV12-2 is termed a pseudogene. The CDR3 loop spans 16 amino acids.

This clone came up a few times. The chain employs TRBV2 and TRBJ2-3, with 10 bases that match TRBD2. Germline CDR1 is SNHLY and CDR2 is FYNNEI. CDR3 length: 13 amino acids. The trim removed 7 bases at V and 5 bases at J, leaving 3 bases unmatched. The CDR3 coding sequence is TGTGCCAGCATAGCGGGAGGCGTAGATACGCAGTATTTT. It specifies CASIAGGVDTQYF.

The chain is built from TRBV12-3 or TRBV12-4 and TRBJ1-4; 10 bases map to TRBD1. Losses at the gene ends were 3 bases for V and 8 bases for J; bases not matched to a gene: 0. The CDR3 consists of 13 residues. DNA for the CDR3: TGTGCCAGCAGTTTGACAGGGGGCGAAAAACTGTTTTTT. This translates into CASSLTGGEKLFF.

V usage is TRBV28 and J usage is TRBJ2-1, with TRBD2 identical over 8 bases. Germline V CDR1 and CDR2: MDHEN, SYDVKM. There are 15 residues in the CDR3. After removal of 6 bases from V and 5 bases from J, the junction contained 9 bases not matched to a gene. The CDR3 region has the DNA TGTGCCAGCAGCGCGGGGGGACACACACACAATGAGCAGTTCTTC. Translating it yields CASSAGGHTHNEQFF.

V is TRBV5-6 and J is TRBJ2-2; TRBD1 matches at 8 bases. Germline V gene lookup returns CDR1 SGHDT and CDR2 YYEEEE. The CDR3 has 14 amino acids. The junction had 4 bases not matched to a gene; V was cut back by 3 bases and J by 6 bases. The CDR3 here is CASSSPGGPGELFF. The CDR3 DNA reads as TGTGCCAGCAGCTCCCCAGGGGGCCCCGGGGAGCTGTTTTTT.

The chain combines TRBV10-3 with TRBJ2-3; tentatively, D is TRBD2 (6 bases). The germline V gene encodes CDR1 ENHRY and CDR2 SYGVKD. The germline V and J ends were trimmed by 3 bases and 4 bases, with 11 bases remaining between them. CDR3 length: 14 amino acids. The CDR3 bases are TGTGCCATCAGTGACCGCACTAGCCCAGATACGCAGTATTTT. It encodes CAISDRTSPDTQYF.

The genes are TRBV19 and TRBJ2-7; 9 bases agree with TRBD1. J lost 5 bases, V lost 4 bases, and 9 bases had no gene match. This CDR3 comprises 15 residues. Germline-derived CDR1 and CDR2 are LNHDA and SQIVND (reference sequence). The CDR3 region has the DNA TGTGCCAGTAGTAGCCTCGGGACAGGGAGAAACGAGCAGTACTTC. Translating gives CASSSLGTGRNEQYF. Based on the CDR3 plus reference TRBV19 and TRBJ2-7, the full variable domain is DGGITQSPKYLFRKEGQNVTLSCEQNLNHDAMYWYRQDPGQGLRLIYYSQIVNDFQKGDIAEGYSVSREKKESFPLTVTSAQKNPTAFYLCASSSLGTGRNEQYFGPGTRLTVT.